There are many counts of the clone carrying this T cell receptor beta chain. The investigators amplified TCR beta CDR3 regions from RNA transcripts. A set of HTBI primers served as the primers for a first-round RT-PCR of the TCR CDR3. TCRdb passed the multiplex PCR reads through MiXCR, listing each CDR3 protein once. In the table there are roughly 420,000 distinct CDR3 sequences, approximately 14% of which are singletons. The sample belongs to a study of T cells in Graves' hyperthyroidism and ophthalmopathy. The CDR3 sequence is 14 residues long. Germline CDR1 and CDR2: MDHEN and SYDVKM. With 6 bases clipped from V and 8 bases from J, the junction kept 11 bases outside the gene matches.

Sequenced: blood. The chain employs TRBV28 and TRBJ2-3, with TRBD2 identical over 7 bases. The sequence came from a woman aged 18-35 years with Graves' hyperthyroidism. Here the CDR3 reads CASSPRVTGGTQYF. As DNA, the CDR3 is TGTGCCAGCAGCCCCCGGGTTACGGGAGGTACGCAGTATTTT.